This T cell receptor beta chain was found in a study of shared clonotypes between healthy human individuals. Study background: Aged 18 to 49, the donors were two women and three men.

Healthy adults negative for HIV, lacking recent acute infections or vaccinations, served as donors. Only one count was recorded for this clone. Its antigen is not known. Study-level points and caveats: Sample collection involved blood only; tissue repertoires are likely different.

Every subset had its genomic DNA shared out evenly among several immunoSEQ plates. The data were produced by immunoSEQ multiplex PCR, yet TCRdb's version contains in-frame clones alone and is incomplete. The sample contains fewer than 600,000 clones, more than 65% of which appear only once. Germline CDR1 MGHRA, CDR2 YSYEKL. The CDR3 is 17 amino acids. V lost 1 base to trimming and J lost 4 bases, with 16 bases between them. V usage is TRBV4-1 and J usage is TRBJ2-2, with D tentatively TRBD2 (5 bases). Sequenced input: PBMCs. The sequence was collected from a woman in her thirties or forties in good health. Some clones in this sample may be carry-over from other donors' samples. CDR3 in DNA: TGCGCCAGCAGCCAAGTCGGAATGCGCGGACTCACCGGGGAGCTGTTTTTT. This codes for CASSQVGMRGLTGELFF.